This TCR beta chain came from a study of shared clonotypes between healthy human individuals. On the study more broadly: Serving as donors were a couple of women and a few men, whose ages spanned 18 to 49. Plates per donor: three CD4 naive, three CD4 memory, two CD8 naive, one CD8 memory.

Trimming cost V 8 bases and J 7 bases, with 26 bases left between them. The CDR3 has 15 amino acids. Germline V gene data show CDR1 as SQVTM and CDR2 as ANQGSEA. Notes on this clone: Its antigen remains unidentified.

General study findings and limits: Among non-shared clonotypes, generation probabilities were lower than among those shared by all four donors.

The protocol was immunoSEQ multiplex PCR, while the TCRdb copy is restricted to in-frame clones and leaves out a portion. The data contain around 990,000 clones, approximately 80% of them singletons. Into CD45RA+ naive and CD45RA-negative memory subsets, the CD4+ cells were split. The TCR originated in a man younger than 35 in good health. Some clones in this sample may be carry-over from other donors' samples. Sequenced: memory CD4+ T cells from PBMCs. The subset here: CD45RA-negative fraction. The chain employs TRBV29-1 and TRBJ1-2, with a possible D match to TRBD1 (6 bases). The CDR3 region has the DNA TGCAGCTCTTACAGGGACGGGATATCGGTTGGTGGCTACACCTTC. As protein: CSSYRDGISVGGYTF.